This T cell receptor (beta chain) derives from a study of vaccination and CD4 T cells after COVID-19. Treatment in this sample: roughly ten-day PBMC culture with coronavirus spike peptide pools or control peptides (ViraFEST assay). All positive PCR tests were dated between March and December 2020, predating US Alpha, Beta and Delta variants. CD4+ T cells were isolated by negative selection after about ten days of culture. CDR3 length: 14 residues. V dropped 0 bases and J dropped 3; count of bases not matched to a gene: 0. Germline lookup yields CDR1 MNHEY and CDR2 SVGAGI. Details on this clonotype: Its cognate antigen is unknown.

The Oncomine TCR Beta short-read assay was applied to DNA of cultured CD4+ T cells. Each CDR3 protein gets one entry after TCRdb re-called the PCR reads with MiXCR. The sample has approximately 15,000 distinct CDR3 sequences; about half are singletons. The sequenced sample was CD4+ T cells from blood, cultured in vitro, obtained before SARS-CoV-2 vaccination. This chain joins TRBV6-5 and TRBJ1-1, with 8 nucleotides matching TRBD1. The TCR was taken from a human donor who had recovered from COVID-19. The CDR3 DNA is TGTGCCAGCAGTTACTCGACAGGGGACACTGAAGCTTTCTTT. It encodes CASSYSTGDTEAFF.